Listed below are T cell receptor beta chains from one sample, sequenced in a study of regulatory T cells in long-lasting Graves disease. Using its own MiXCR run on the multiplex PCR reads, TCRdb lists one record per CDR3 protein. The table includes about 290,000 distinct CDR3 sequences, roughly a fifth detected once. The source material was peripheral blood mononuclear cells (PBMCs), sampled when the disease was refractory, from a patient treated with antithyroid drugs. The receptors derive from a female donor with Graves disease. The CDR3 runs from the conserved cysteine through the conserved F or W. D genes are given only for firm matches. Some rows have no size entry. The others give once, few or many, or a class for an expanded clone.

D gene: -
clone size: few
J gene: TRBJ2-3
V gene: TRBV27
CDR3 DNA: TGTGCCAGCAGTCGCAGACTAGACAGCACAGATACGCAGTATTTT
CDR3 protein: CASSRRLDSTDTQYF

D gene: TRBD2
clone size: many
J gene: TRBJ2-7
V gene: TRBV10-1
CDR3 DNA: TGCGCCAGCAGTGACTTCGGGACTACGGCTCCGTACGAGCAGTACTTC
CDR3 protein: CASSDFGTTAPYEQYF

D gene: -
clone size: -
J gene: TRBJ2-6
V gene: TRBV15
CDR3 DNA: TGTGCCACCAGCAGAGATCGAGGGCATGGGGCCAACGTCCTGACTTTC
CDR3 protein: CATSRDRGHGANVLTF

D gene: TRBD2
clone size: many
J gene: TRBJ2-7
V gene: TRBV3-1
CDR3 DNA: TGTGCCAGCAGCCAACGGCTGGGGAGGGTCGAGCAGTACTTC
CDR3 protein: CASSQRLGRVEQYF

D gene: -
clone size: -
J gene: TRBJ2-7
V gene: TRBV4-3
CDR3 DNA: TGCGCCAGCAGTGTAGGGGTGAGGTACGAGCAGTACTTC
CDR3 protein: CASSVGVRYEQYF

D gene: TRBD2
clone size: -
J gene: TRBJ2-3
V gene: TRBV4-1
CDR3 DNA: TGCGCCAGCAGCCCCCCCCGCGGACTATCTAGCGGGAGGGCCCCAGATACGCAGTATTTT
CDR3 protein: CASSPPRGLSSGRAPDTQYF

D gene: -
clone size: few
J gene: TRBJ2-1
V gene: TRBV5-1
CDR3 DNA: TGCGCCAGCAGCTTCTTACTCCCCCACATGGATGAGCAGTTCTTC
CDR3 protein: CASSFLLPHMDEQFF

D gene: TRBD2
clone size: many
J gene: TRBJ2-7
V gene: TRBV20-1
CDR3 DNA: TGCAGTGGCCTATACCCTAGCGGCTCCTCCTACGAGCAGTACTTC
CDR3 protein: CSGLYPSGSSYEQYF

D gene: -
clone size: -
J gene: TRBJ2-3
V gene: TRBV28
CDR3 DNA: TGTGCCAGCAGTATAGCCGAGGAGGACACAGATACGCAGTATTTT
CDR3 protein: CASSIAEEDTDTQYF

D gene: -
clone size: many
J gene: TRBJ1-5
V gene: TRBV6-1
CDR3 DNA: TGTGCCAGCAGCACCTACCCAGGACAGTCTAGCAATCAGCCCCAGCATTTT
CDR3 protein: CASSTYPGQSSNQPQHF

D gene: TRBD2
clone size: many
J gene: TRBJ2-2
V gene: TRBV6-5
CDR3 DNA: TGTGCCAGCAGTTACTCGACCGGGACTAGCGTATACACCGGGGAGCTGTTTTTT
CDR3 protein: CASSYSTGTSVYTGELFF

D gene: TRBD1
clone size: many
J gene: TRBJ1-1
V gene: TRBV20-1
CDR3 DNA: TGCAGTGCTAATACCGGGACAGGGACTGAAGCTTTCTTT
CDR3 protein: CSANTGTGTEAFF

D gene: -
clone size: -
J gene: TRBJ2-5
V gene: TRBV3-1
CDR3 DNA: TGTGCCAGCAGCCAAGGCAGGGACTTCGGGACCCAGTACTTC
CDR3 protein: CASSQGRDFGTQYF

D gene: TRBD1
clone size: many
J gene: TRBJ1-5
V gene: TRBV7-2
CDR3 DNA: TGTGCCAGCAGCTTAGGGGAACAGGGGCTGGGGCTCGAAAATCAGCCCCAGCATTTT
CDR3 protein: CASSLGEQGLGLENQPQHF

D gene: -
clone size: once
J gene: TRBJ1-5
V gene: TRBV20-1
CDR3 DNA: TGCAGTGCGGGGGGGCGCCCCGGTCAGCCCCAGCATTTT
CDR3 protein: CSAGGRPGQPQHF

D gene: -
clone size: many
J gene: TRBJ2-7
V gene: TRBV11-2
CDR3 DNA: TGTGCCAGCAGCTTAGCTGGGACACTGTTCTACGAGCAGTACTTC
CDR3 protein: CASSLAGTLFYEQYF

D gene: TRBD2
clone size: -
J gene: TRBJ2-7
V gene: TRBV20-1
CDR3 DNA: TGCAGTGTTTCGGGAGGTAGCTACAAGCAGTACTTC
CDR3 protein: CSVSGGSYKQYF

D gene: -
clone size: many
J gene: TRBJ1-2
V gene: TRBV2
CDR3 DNA: TGTGCCAGCAGTGTCAGCAAGGGCGGAGTGAACACCTTC
CDR3 protein: CASSVSKGGVNTF

D gene: -
clone size: -
J gene: TRBJ1-1
V gene: TRBV19
CDR3 DNA: TGTGCCAGTAGTATTCCCGGGCCTGAAGCTTTCTTT
CDR3 protein: CASSIPGPEAFF

D gene: -
clone size: many
J gene: TRBJ2-2
V gene: TRBV28
CDR3 DNA: TGTGCCAGCAGTTTACGGCAGGGACTCGACACCGGGGAGCTGTTTTTT
CDR3 protein: CASSLRQGLDTGELFF

D gene: -
clone size: few
J gene: TRBJ2-5
V gene: TRBV27
CDR3 DNA: TGTGCCAGCAGATCGGAGCAAGAGACCCAGTACTTC
CDR3 protein: CASRSEQETQYF

D gene: -
clone size: -
J gene: TRBJ2-5
V gene: TRBV19
CDR3 DNA: TGTGCCAGTAGTTCTCCACCCGCCGGGGGGACCCAGTACTTC
CDR3 protein: CASSSPPAGGTQYF

D gene: -
clone size: many
J gene: TRBJ2-1
V gene: TRBV7-2
CDR3 DNA: TGTGCCAGCAGCTTAGGACAGGACTACAATGAGCAGTTCTTC
CDR3 protein: CASSLGQDYNEQFF

D gene: TRBD1
clone size: few
J gene: TRBJ2-7
V gene: TRBV30
CDR3 DNA: TGTGCCTGGAGTCTGGACAGGGGGCTATCCGAGCAGTACTTC
CDR3 protein: CAWSLDRGLSEQYF

D gene: TRBD1
clone size: -
J gene: TRBJ1-3
V gene: TRBV7-2
CDR3 DNA: TGTGCCAGCAGCTTAGTGGGGACAGGGTACCCTGGAAACACCATATATTTT
CDR3 protein: CASSLVGTGYPGNTIYF

D gene: -
clone size: -
J gene: TRBJ2-5
V gene: TRBV5-4
CDR3 DNA: TGTGCCAGCAACGACCAGTACGGGGAGACCCAGTACTTC
CDR3 protein: CASNDQYGETQYF

D gene: TRBD2
clone size: -
J gene: TRBJ2-2
V gene: TRBV9
CDR3 DNA: TGTGCCAGCAGCGTAGACGTAGCGGGAGTAGCCGGGGAGCTGTTTTTT
CDR3 protein: CASSVDVAGVAGELFF

D gene: -
clone size: few
J gene: TRBJ1-5
V gene: TRBV19
CDR3 DNA: TGTGCCAGTAACGGTGGTTATAGCAATCAGCCCCAGCATTTT
CDR3 protein: CASNGGYSNQPQHF

D gene: -
clone size: -
J gene: TRBJ2-7
V gene: TRBV27
CDR3 DNA: TGTGCCAGCGGAGCGGCCTACGAGCAGTACTTC
CDR3 protein: CASGAAYEQYF

D gene: -
clone size: few
J gene: TRBJ2-5
V gene: TRBV10-3
CDR3 DNA: TGTGCCATCAGCTTGTCTGGGAGAGAGGAGACCCAGTACTTC
CDR3 protein: CAISLSGREETQYF

D gene: -
clone size: -
J gene: TRBJ2-5
V gene: TRBV19
CDR3 DNA: TGTGCCAGTAGTATGGAAGGATTCCAAGAGACCCAGTACTTC
CDR3 protein: CASSMEGFQETQYF

D gene: -
clone size: -
J gene: TRBJ1-2
V gene: TRBV18
CDR3 DNA: TGTGCCAGCTCACGAACAAGTTGGGACATGAATGGCTACACCTTC
CDR3 protein: CASSRTSWDMNGYTF

D gene: -
clone size: few
J gene: TRBJ2-7
V gene: TRBV6-5
CDR3 DNA: TGTGCCAGCAGTTCTAGCGCGAAGAATTACGAGCAGTACTTC
CDR3 protein: CASSSSAKNYEQYF

D gene: -
clone size: -
J gene: TRBJ1-5
V gene: TRBV7-9
CDR3 DNA: TGTGCCAGCAGCTGGGACGATGCGCCAAATCAGCCCCAGCATTTT
CDR3 protein: CASSWDDAPNQPQHF

D gene: -
clone size: -
J gene: TRBJ2-2
V gene: TRBV6-2/TRBV6-3
CDR3 DNA: TGTGCCATCAATTCTGGGGGGCGCGGCACCGGGGAGCTGTTTTTT
CDR3 protein: CAINSGGRGTGELFF